The entry that follows covers one T cell receptor (beta chain) sequence. The CDR3 loop spans 14 amino acids. Trimming cost V 0 bases and J 5 bases, with 10 bases left between them. Looked up from germline, CDR1 is SGDLS and CDR2 is YYNGEE. Cohort 3 donors counted as recovered after two negative PCRs, clearance, or resolved symptoms. This sample was taken from a study of blood T cell repertoires in COVID-19. Background on the study: The study drew acute and convalescent COVID-19 samples from the United States, Italy and Spain.

In the source study's methods: By means of reference gene primer amplification, nucleated cell counts were estimated. Clones were read by immunoSEQ multiplex PCR, and TCRdb kept only the in-frame ones, dropping some. Clone size and the V and J calls come from that table; the DNA yielded D and trimming. This table has about 380,000 clones, around 87% appearing once. Sequenced: PBMCs or T cells enriched from blood (not recorded which). The sequence came from a man aged 25-40 years who had recovered from COVID-19. The chain recombines TRBV9 with TRBJ2-3; weak D call: TRBD1 (6 bases). CDR3: CASSVALGGDTQYF. Here the CDR3 DNA reads TGTGCCAGCAGCGTAGCTTTAGGGGGAGATACGCAGTATTTT.